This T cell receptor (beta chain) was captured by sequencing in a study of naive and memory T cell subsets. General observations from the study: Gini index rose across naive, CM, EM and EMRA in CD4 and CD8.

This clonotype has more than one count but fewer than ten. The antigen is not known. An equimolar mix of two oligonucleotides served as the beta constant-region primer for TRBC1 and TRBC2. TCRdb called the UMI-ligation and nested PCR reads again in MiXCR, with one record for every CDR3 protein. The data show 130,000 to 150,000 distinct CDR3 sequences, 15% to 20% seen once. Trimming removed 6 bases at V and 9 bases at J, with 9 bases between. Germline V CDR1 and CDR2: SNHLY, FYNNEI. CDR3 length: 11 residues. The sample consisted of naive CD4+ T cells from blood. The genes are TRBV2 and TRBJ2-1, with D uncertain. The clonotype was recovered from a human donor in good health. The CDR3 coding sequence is TGTGCCAGCAGCATGGCAAGTGAGCAGTTCTTC. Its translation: CASSMASEQFF.